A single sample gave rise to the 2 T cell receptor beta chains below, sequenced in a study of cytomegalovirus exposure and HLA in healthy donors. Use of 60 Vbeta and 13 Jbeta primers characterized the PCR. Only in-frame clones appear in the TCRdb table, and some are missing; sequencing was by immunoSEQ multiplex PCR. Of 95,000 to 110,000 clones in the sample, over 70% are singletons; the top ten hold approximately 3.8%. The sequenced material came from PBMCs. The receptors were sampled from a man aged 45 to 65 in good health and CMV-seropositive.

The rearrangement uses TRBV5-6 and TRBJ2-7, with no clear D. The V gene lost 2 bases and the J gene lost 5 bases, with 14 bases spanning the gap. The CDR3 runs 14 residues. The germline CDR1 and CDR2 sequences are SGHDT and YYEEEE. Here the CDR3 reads CASSFSSRFNEQYF. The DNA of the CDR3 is TGTGCCAGCAGCTTCAGTTCCAGATTTAACGAGCAGTACTTC. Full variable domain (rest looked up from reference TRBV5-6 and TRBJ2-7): DAGVTQSPTHLIKTRGQQVTLRCSPKSGHDTVSWYQQALGQGPQFIFQYYEEEERQRGNFPDRFSGHQFPNYSSELNVNALLLGDSALYLCASSFSSRFNEQYFGPGTRLTVT.

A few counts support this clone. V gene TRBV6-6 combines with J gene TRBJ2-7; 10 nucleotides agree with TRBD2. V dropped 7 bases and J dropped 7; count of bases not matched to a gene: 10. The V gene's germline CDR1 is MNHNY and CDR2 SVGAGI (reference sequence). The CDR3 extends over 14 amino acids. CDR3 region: CASNLAGALSEQYF. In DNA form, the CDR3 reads TGTGCCAGCAACCTAGCGGGAGCCCTAAGTGAGCAGTACTTC.